This T cell receptor (beta chain) was identified during a study of technical replicates of blood from a handful of donors. Produced via immunoSEQ multiplex PCR; TCRdb's table is partial and in-frame only. Of approximately 89,000 clones in the sample, roughly 93% are singletons; the top ten hold about 0.4%. The CDR3 is made up of 16 amino acids. In germline, CDR1 is SGDLS, CDR2 YYNGEE. With 0 bases removed from V and 8 bases from J, the gap between germline ends came to 18 bases. The J gene is TRBJ2-1, the V gene TRBV9; D unclear. The TCR originated in a human donor in good health. The sample was T cells isolated from PBMCs. The CDR3 loop reads CASSVGMAGASYEQFF. CDR3 in DNA: TGTGCCAGCAGCGTAGGTATGGCAGGCGCTTCGTATGAGCAGTTCTTC.